These 10 T cell receptor beta chains came from one sample sequenced in a study of vaccination effects on CD4 cells after COVID-19. These receptors have no identified antigens. Expansion of antigen-specific CD4+ T cells with viral peptide pools was carried out by the ViraFEST assay before sequencing. CD4+ T cells were isolated after 10 days of culture. None of the vaccinated had previously contracted SARS-CoV-2, and their nucleocapsid antibodies tested negative. The protocol was immunoSEQ multiplex PCR, while the TCRdb copy is restricted to in-frame clones and leaves out a portion. The sample includes 71,000 or so clones, under 75% of them seen just once. The sequences come from CD4+ T cells from PBMCs cultured with HCoV-OC43 spike peptides, collected before COVID-19 vaccination. Subset reported: HCoV-OC43 spike overlapping peptide pool stimulation. The receptors come from a human donor who received a COVID-19 vaccine.

There are a few counts of this clone. The V gene is TRBV5-1, the J gene TRBJ1-6, with D unclear. The CDR3 covers 13 residues. CDR1 and CDR2 (germline): SGHRS, YFSETQ. Trimming left V 0 bases short and J 9 bases short, with 7 bases between. The CDR3: CASSLASLSPLHF. The CDR3 DNA sequence: TGCGCCAGCAGCTTGGCTTCGCTTTCACCCCTCCACTTT.

The V and J genes are TRBV6-5 and TRBJ1-2; no definite D call. The V end lost 5 bases, the J end lost 1 base, and 5 bases lay between the germline ends. The CDR3 contains 12 residues. CDR1 and CDR2 (germline): MNHEY, SVGAGI. The CDR3 region has the DNA TGTGCCAGCAGTAAGGATAACTATGGCTACACCTTC. This translates into CASSKDNYGYTF.

This CDR3 reads CASQRGQGLQETQYF. The CDR3 DNA reads TGCGCCAGCCAAAGGGGACAGGGGCTACAAGAGACCCAGTACTTC. This chain links TRBV4-3 with TRBJ2-5, with TRBD1 matching 10 bases. Germline CDR1 and CDR2: LGHNA and YSLEER. J was trimmed by 2 bases and V by 8 bases; bases with no gene match: 8. The CDR3 is made up of 15 amino acids.

The chain carries TRBV6-5 and TRBJ2-1, with D possibly TRBD1 on 6 matching bases. The CDR3 spans 13 residues. The V and J ends lost 6 bases and 4 bases respectively, with 10 bases between them. Germline CDR1 is MNHEY and CDR2 is SVGAGI. CDR3 sequence reads: CASRRQAYNEQFF. CDR3 nucleotide sequence: TGTGCCAGCAGAAGACAGGCTTACAATGAGCAGTTCTTC.

This clone was observed a few times. This chain connects TRBV3-1 (or the pseudogene TRBV3-2) to TRBJ2-3; no clear D gene. CDR1 LGHDT and CDR2 YNNKEL come from the germline V gene (reference sequence). Trimming stripped 4 bases from V and 7 bases from J, with 12 bases between. The CDR3 is 13 amino acids. The CDR3 nucleotides are TGTGCCAGCAGCCCTTTGCCCGCAAATACGCAGTATTTT. Translating it yields CASSPLPANTQYF.

The genes are TRBV24-1 and TRBJ2-5, with D perhaps matching TRBD1 or TRBD2 (5 bases each). CDR3 length equals 13 residues. V lost 9 bases and J lost 4, with 14 bases in between. Germline V gene sequence: CDR1 KGHDR, CDR2 SFDVKD. DNA of the CDR3: TGTGCCACCGGCAGGGCGGGCCGAGAGACCCAGTACTTC. Encoded protein: CATGRAGRETQYF.

Notes on this clone: This sample also contains other DNA sequences that code for the same CDR3. The V gene is TRBV7-2, the J gene TRBJ2-7, with 9 bases aligning to TRBD2. The germline V gene encodes CDR1 SGHTA and CDR2 FQGNSA. V dropped 0 bases and J dropped 2; count of bases not matched to a gene: 2. The CDR3 has 15 residues. The CDR3 reads CASSLAAGGPYEQYV. The DNA of the CDR3 is TGTGCCAGCAGCTTAGCGGCGGGGGGGCCCTACGAGCAGTACGTC.

CDR3 nucleotides: TGTGCCAGCAGTTTGAACACAGATACGCAGTATTTT. It specifies CASSLNTDTQYF. The chain is built from TRBV6-2 or TRBV6-3 and TRBJ2-3; D remains ambiguous. V lost 4 bases and J 2 bases, leaving 4 bases between the germline ends. CDR1 is MNHEY, CDR2 SVGEGT, per germline. The CDR3 loop spans 12 amino acids.

The V call is TRBV28, the J call TRBJ1-2, with no clear D. The CDR3 extends over 14 amino acids. CDR1 and CDR2 from the germline V gene are MDHEN and SYDVKM. The ends were cut back, 4 bases at V and 1 base at J, with 10 bases in the middle. CDR3 DNA sequence: TGTGCCAGCAGTTCGAGGGCGGGTAACTATGGCTACACCTTC. It encodes CASSSRAGNYGYTF.

The CDR3 loop is CASSLDGYEQYV. The CDR3 bases are TGTGCCAGCAGCCTGGACGGGTACGAGCAGTACGTC. This sequence joins TRBV5-4 and TRBJ2-7, with D uncertain. The ends were cut back, 4 bases at V and 4 bases at J, with 9 bases in the middle. Germline V gene lookup returns CDR1 SGHNT and CDR2 YYREEE (reference sequence). The CDR3 loop spans 12 amino acids.